This T cell receptor beta chain was obtained from a study of blood T cells in healthy people across ages. Whole-study findings and limits: Researchers said unsorted PBMCs prevented a conclusive naive versus antigen-experienced comparison.

The V gene end was trimmed by 2 bases and the J gene end by 6 bases; junction bases not matched to a gene: 4. The CDR3 extends over 15 amino acids. The germline V gene has CDR1 KGHDR and CDR2 SFDVKD. It was with a sample-barcoded 5' primer and a J-beta primer mix that a second PCR of about 7 to 12 cycles was run. TCRdb used MiXCR to reprocess the 5' RACE reads, holding one entry per CDR3 protein. Among approximately 1,000,000 distinct CDR3 sequences listed, approximately 38% were seen once. Remarks on this clonotype: Its antigen is unidentified.

The sequenced sample was blood. This clonotype originated in a man aged 18 to 35 in good health. The rearrangement links TRBV24-1 to TRBJ2-1; 9 nucleotides line up with TRBD1. CDR3 DNA: TGTGCCACCAGTGATTCGGGACAGGGAGGCAATGAGCAGTTCTTC. Its protein is CATSDSGQGGNEQFF.